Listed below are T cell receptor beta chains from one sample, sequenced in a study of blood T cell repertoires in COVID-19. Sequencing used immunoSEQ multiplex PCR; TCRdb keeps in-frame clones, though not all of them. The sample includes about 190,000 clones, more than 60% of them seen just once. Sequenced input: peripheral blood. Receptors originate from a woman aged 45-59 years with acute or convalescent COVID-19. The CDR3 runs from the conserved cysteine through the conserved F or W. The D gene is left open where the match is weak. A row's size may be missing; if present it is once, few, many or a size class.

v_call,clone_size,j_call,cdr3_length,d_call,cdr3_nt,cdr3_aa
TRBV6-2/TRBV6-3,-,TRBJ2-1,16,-,TGTACCAGCAGTAATCCGGCCGGGGGGCCGAGGGATGAGCAGTTCTTC,CTSSNPAGGPRDEQFF
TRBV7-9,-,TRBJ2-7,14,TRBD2,TGTGCCAGCAGCTTAGCACCTAGCGGCTTCGAGCAGTACTTC,CASSLAPSGFEQYF
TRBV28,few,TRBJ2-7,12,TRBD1,TGTGCCAGCAGTTTAGGGACAGGGGTGCAGTACTTC,CASSLGTGVQYF
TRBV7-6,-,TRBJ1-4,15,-,TGTGCCAGCAGCTTACGTCGGACAGATGGGGAAAAACTGTTTTTT,CASSLRRTDGEKLFF
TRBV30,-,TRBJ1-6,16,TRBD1,TGTGCCTGGACTAACCGGGACAGGGGAAGTAATTCACCCCTCCACTTT,CAWTNRDRGSNSPLHF
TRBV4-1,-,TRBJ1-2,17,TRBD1,TGCGCCAGCAGCCATAAAACCGGGACAGGCCATCGGTATGGCTACACCTTC,CASSHKTGTGHRYGYTF
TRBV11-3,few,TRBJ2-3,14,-,TGTGCCAGCAGCTTAAGAGTAGGCACAGATACGCAGTATTTT,CASSLRVGTDTQYF
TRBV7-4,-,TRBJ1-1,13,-,TGTGAGGGGGGGGACACCCCAAACACTGAAGCTTTCTTT,CEGGDTPNTEAFF
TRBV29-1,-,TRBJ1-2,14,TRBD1,TGCAGCGTTGAGGCCGGACAGGGGTACTATGGCTACACCTTC,CSVEAGQGYYGYTF
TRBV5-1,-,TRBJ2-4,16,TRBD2,TGCGCCAGCAGCATCACTAGCGGGGGAACCCAAAACATTCAGTACTTC,CASSITSGGTQNIQYF
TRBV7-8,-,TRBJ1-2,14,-,TGTGCCAGCAGCTTAGGCGACAGCTCCTATGGCTACACCTTC,CASSLGDSSYGYTF
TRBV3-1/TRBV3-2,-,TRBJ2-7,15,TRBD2,TGTGCCAGCAGCCCCCACCGGGAGGGCAAGGGAGAGCAGTACTTC,CASSPHREGKGEQYF